This T cell receptor (beta chain) stems from a study of monozygotic twins with inflammatory bowel disease. This CDR3 contains 17 residues. CDR1 and CDR2 from the germline V gene are MNHEY and SVGEGT. TCRdb reprocessed the 5' RACE reads, keeping one entry per CDR3 protein, no DNA. The sample has around 400,000 distinct CDR3 sequences, and its top ten clones hold around 2.4%. The origin of this receptor is a human donor with ulcerative colitis or Crohn's disease, or a healthy co-twin of an affected twin (not recorded which). Specimen: blood. This chain links TRBV6-2 or TRBV6-3 with TRBJ2-3; TCRdb returns TRBD2, unconfirmable since there is no DNA. The CDR3 loop is CASSYNGRAYGTDTQYF.